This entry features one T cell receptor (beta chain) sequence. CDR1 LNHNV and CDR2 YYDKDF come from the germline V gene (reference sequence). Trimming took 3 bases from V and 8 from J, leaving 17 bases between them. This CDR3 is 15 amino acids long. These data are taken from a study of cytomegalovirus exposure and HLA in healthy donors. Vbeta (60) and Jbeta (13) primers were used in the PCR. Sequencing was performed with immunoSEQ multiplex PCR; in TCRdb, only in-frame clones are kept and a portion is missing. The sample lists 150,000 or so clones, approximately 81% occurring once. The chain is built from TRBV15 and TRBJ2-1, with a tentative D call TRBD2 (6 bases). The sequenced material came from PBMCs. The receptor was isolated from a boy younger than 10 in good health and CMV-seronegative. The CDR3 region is CATSRDIAGSDEQFF. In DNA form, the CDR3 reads TGTGCCACCAGCAGGGATATAGCCGGGAGTGATGAGCAGTTCTTC.